Listed below are T cell receptor beta chains from one sample, sequenced in a study of blood T cell repertoires in COVID-19. The assay was immunoSEQ multiplex PCR, and TCRdb's table has in-frame clones only and misses some. This table has some 270,000 clones, 80% to 90% appearing once. Sequencing was performed on peripheral blood. These receptors were taken from a woman aged 65 to 85 with acute or convalescent COVID-19. CDR3s include the opening cysteine and the closing phenylalanine or tryptophan. The D gene is left open where the match is weak. Size values are once, few and many counts, or a class for expanded clones, and some rows have none.

CDR3: CASSGGGAEAFF
DNA: TGTGCCAGCAGTGGGGGGGGTGCTGAAGCTTTCTTT
D: .
J: TRBJ1-1
V: TRBV25-1
size: .

CDR3: CASSLADRYNEQFF
DNA: TGTGCCAGCAGCTTGGCGGATCGGTACAATGAGCAGTTCTTC
D: .
J: TRBJ2-1
V: TRBV7-9
size: .

CDR3: CASSSLGRLKNYGYTF
DNA: TGTGCCAGCAGCTCCCTGGGGCGGCTTAAAAACTATGGCTACACCTTC
D: .
J: TRBJ1-2
V: TRBV11-2
size: few

CDR3: CASSLGAGVGNTIYF
DNA: TGTGCCAGCAGTTTAGGGGCAGGGGTCGGAAACACCATATATTTT
D: .
J: TRBJ1-3
V: TRBV27
size: .

CDR3: CASNPTGQGGYTF
DNA: TGTGCCAGCAACCCGACAGGCCAGGGGGGCTACACCTTC
D: .
J: TRBJ1-2
V: TRBV12-3/TRBV12-4
size: few

CDR3: CASSRTASRASFF
DNA: TGTGCCAGCAGTCGCACCGCAAGCAGGGCGTCTTTCTTT
D: .
J: TRBJ1-1
V: TRBV28
size: few

CDR3: CSASKDSNYGYTF
DNA: TGCAGTGCTAGTAAGGACAGCAACTATGGCTACACCTTC
D: .
J: TRBJ1-2
V: TRBV20-1
size: .

CDR3: CASSQGTAYGYTF
DNA: TGTGCCAGCAGCCAAGGGACAGCCTATGGCTACACCTTC
D: .
J: TRBJ1-2
V: TRBV3-1/TRBV3-2
size: .

CDR3: CASSMDRGGIYGYTF
DNA: TGTGCCAGTAGTATGGACAGGGGAGGTATCTATGGCTACACCTTC
D: TRBD1
J: TRBJ1-2
V: TRBV19
size: .

CDR3: CASSLEPGAGTQYF
DNA: TGTGCCAGCAGCTTAGAACCCGGTGCGGGGACCCAGTACTTC
D: .
J: TRBJ2-5
V: TRBV11-2
size: .